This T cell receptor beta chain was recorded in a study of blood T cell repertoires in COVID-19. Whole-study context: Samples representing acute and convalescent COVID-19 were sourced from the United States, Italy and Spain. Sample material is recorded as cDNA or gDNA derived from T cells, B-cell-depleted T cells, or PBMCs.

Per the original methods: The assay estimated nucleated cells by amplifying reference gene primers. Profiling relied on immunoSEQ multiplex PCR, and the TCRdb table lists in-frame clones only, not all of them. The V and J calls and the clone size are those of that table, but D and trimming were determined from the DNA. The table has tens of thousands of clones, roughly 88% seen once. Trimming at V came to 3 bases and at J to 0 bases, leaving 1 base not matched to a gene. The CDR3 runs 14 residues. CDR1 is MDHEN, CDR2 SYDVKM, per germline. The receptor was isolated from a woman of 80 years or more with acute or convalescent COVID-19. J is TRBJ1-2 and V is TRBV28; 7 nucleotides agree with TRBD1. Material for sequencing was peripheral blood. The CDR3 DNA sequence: TGTGCCAGCAGTTTCGGACAGGCTAACTATGGCTACACCTTC. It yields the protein CASSFGQANYGYTF.